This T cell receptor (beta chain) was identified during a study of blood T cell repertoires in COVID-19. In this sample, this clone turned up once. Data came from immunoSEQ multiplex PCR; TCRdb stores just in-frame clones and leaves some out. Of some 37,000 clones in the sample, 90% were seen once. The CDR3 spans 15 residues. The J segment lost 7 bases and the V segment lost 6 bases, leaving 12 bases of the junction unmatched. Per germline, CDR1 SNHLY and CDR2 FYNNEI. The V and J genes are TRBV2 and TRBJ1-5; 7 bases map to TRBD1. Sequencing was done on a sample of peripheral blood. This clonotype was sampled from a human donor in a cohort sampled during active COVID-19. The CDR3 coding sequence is TGTGCCAGCAGGTCGACAGGGTTCGGCGGCCAGCCCCAGCATTTT. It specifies CASRSTGFGGQPQHF.